The rows below give T cell receptor beta chains drawn from one sample of a study of blood T cell repertoires in COVID-19. TCRdb's copy holds only in-frame clones and misses some; the assay was immunoSEQ multiplex PCR. The data show some 80,000 clones, 75% to 95% seen once. What was sequenced was peripheral blood. The origin of the receptors is a woman aged 80 or over with acute or convalescent COVID-19. CDR3s include the opening cysteine and the closing phenylalanine or tryptophan. The D gene is left open where the match is weak. Not every row has a clone size; where given, it reads once, few, many or a size class.

clone_size	v_call	j_call	d_call	cdr3_aa	cdr3_nt
NA	TRBV19	TRBJ2-7	NA	CASERFLSSYEQYF	TGTGCCAGTGAGCGGTTCTTAAGCTCCTACGAGCAGTACTTC
NA	TRBV5-1	TRBJ2-2	TRBD2	CASSLLPGGDTGELFF	TGCGCCAGCAGCTTGCTTCCGGGAGGCGACACCGGGGAGCTGTTTTTT
few	TRBV9	TRBJ1-1	TRBD1	CASSVGPGGANTEAFF	TGTGCCAGCAGCGTAGGGCCAGGGGGAGCGAACACTGAAGCTTTCTTT
NA	TRBV3-1/TRBV3-2	TRBJ2-3	TRBD2	CASSLGTILSTDTQYF	TGTGCCAGCAGCCTAGGGACTATCCTTTCCACAGATACGCAGTATTTT
NA	TRBV27	TRBJ1-1	TRBD1	CASSYGDRNTEAFF	TGTGCCAGCAGTTACGGGGACAGGAACACTGAAGCTTTCTTT
NA	TRBV19	TRBJ1-2	TRBD1	CASSISRVGQLYGYTF	TGTGCCAGTAGTATATCTCGTGTGGGACAGCTCTATGGCTACACCTTC
NA	TRBV19	TRBJ1-6	NA	CASSTSHGQSSYNSPLHF	TGTGCCAGTAGTACCTCCCACGGACAGAGCTCCTATAATTCACCCCTCCACTTT
NA	TRBV4-1	TRBJ2-7	TRBD1	CASSRGQGAVGEQYF	TGCGCCAGCAGCCGGGGACAGGGGGCAGTAGGCGAGCAGTACTTC
NA	TRBV28	TRBJ1-1	TRBD1	CASPPTGVNTEAFF	TGTGCCAGCCCTCCTACAGGGGTGAACACTGAAGCTTTCTTT
NA	TRBV5-5	TRBJ1-5	NA	CASSFLPNRVSQPQHF	TGTGCCAGCAGCTTTCTACCGAACAGGGTTTCTCAGCCCCAGCATTTT
NA	TRBV5-1	TRBJ2-7	TRBD1	CASSLDGDRGYEQYF	TGCGCCAGCAGCCTGGATGGGGACAGGGGCTACGAGCAGTACTTC
NA	TRBV10-3	TRBJ2-3	NA	CAISAGFGTDTQYF	TGTGCCATCAGTGCAGGGTTTGGGACAGATACGCAGTATTTT
NA	TRBV3-1/TRBV3-2	TRBJ2-3	TRBD2	CASSLRAGGQDTQYF	TGTGCCAGCAGCCTTCGAGCGGGGGGGCAAGATACGCAGTATTTT
NA	TRBV25-1	TRBJ1-2	TRBD1	CASSGTGHLYGYTF	TGTGCCAGCAGTGGGACAGGACATCTTTATGGCTACACCTTC
NA	TRBV7-2	TRBJ1-1	TRBD1	CASSDRGQGNTEAFF	TGTGCCAGCAGCGACCGAGGACAGGGAAACACTGAAGCTTTCTTT
few	TRBV5-1	TRBJ2-5	TRBD1	CASSLVGGRSPQETQYF	TGCGCCAGCAGCTTGGTAGGGGGCAGATCACCTCAAGAGACCCAGTACTTC
NA	TRBV7-2	TRBJ1-4	NA	CASSSQLATNEKLFF	TGTGCCAGCAGCTCACAGTTGGCAACTAATGAAAAACTGTTTTTT
NA	TRBV28	TRBJ2-1	TRBD2	CASSPRGAGGVNEQFF	TGTGCCAGCAGTCCCAGGGGCGCGGGGGGGGTCAATGAGCAGTTCTTC
NA	TRBV7-2	TRBJ1-1	TRBD1	CASSLGRGQIEAFF	TGTGCCAGCAGCTTAGGTAGGGGGCAAATTGAAGCTTTCTTT
once	TRBV6-5	TRBJ1-2	NA	CASRAWDGRGGYTF	TGTGCCAGCAGGGCCTGGGACGGCCGGGGGGGCTACACCTTC
NA	TRBV18	TRBJ2-3	NA	CASSPNIGYGLTDTQYF	TGTGCCAGCTCACCAAACATTGGCTACGGGTTGACAGATACGCAGTATTTT
once	TRBV5-1	TRBJ1-3	TRBD1	CASRTGPSSGNTIYF	TGCGCCAGCAGGACAGGGCCCAGCTCTGGAAACACCATATATTTT
NA	TRBV24-1	TRBJ2-5	NA	CATSRAGRETQYF	TGTGCCACCAGCAGGGCTGGGCGAGAGACCCAGTACTTC